This TCR beta chain stems from a study of blood T cell repertoires in COVID-19. Profiling relied on immunoSEQ multiplex PCR, and the TCRdb table lists in-frame clones only, not all of them. The data hold tens of thousands of clones, with 65% to 85% observed a single time. The germline V and J ends were trimmed by 0 bases and 2 bases, with 11 bases remaining between them. This CDR3 has 15 residues. CDR1 and CDR2 (germline): MNHEY, SVGAGI. The TCR sequence derives from a human donor in a cohort sampled during active COVID-19. The rearrangement joins TRBV6-5 to TRBJ2-7, with D perhaps matching TRBD2 (6 bases). Material: peripheral blood. The CDR3 nucleotides read TGTGCCAGCAGTTACTCCGGGGGTCCGGCCTACGAGCAGTACTTC. Translated, it gives CASSYSGGPAYEQYF.